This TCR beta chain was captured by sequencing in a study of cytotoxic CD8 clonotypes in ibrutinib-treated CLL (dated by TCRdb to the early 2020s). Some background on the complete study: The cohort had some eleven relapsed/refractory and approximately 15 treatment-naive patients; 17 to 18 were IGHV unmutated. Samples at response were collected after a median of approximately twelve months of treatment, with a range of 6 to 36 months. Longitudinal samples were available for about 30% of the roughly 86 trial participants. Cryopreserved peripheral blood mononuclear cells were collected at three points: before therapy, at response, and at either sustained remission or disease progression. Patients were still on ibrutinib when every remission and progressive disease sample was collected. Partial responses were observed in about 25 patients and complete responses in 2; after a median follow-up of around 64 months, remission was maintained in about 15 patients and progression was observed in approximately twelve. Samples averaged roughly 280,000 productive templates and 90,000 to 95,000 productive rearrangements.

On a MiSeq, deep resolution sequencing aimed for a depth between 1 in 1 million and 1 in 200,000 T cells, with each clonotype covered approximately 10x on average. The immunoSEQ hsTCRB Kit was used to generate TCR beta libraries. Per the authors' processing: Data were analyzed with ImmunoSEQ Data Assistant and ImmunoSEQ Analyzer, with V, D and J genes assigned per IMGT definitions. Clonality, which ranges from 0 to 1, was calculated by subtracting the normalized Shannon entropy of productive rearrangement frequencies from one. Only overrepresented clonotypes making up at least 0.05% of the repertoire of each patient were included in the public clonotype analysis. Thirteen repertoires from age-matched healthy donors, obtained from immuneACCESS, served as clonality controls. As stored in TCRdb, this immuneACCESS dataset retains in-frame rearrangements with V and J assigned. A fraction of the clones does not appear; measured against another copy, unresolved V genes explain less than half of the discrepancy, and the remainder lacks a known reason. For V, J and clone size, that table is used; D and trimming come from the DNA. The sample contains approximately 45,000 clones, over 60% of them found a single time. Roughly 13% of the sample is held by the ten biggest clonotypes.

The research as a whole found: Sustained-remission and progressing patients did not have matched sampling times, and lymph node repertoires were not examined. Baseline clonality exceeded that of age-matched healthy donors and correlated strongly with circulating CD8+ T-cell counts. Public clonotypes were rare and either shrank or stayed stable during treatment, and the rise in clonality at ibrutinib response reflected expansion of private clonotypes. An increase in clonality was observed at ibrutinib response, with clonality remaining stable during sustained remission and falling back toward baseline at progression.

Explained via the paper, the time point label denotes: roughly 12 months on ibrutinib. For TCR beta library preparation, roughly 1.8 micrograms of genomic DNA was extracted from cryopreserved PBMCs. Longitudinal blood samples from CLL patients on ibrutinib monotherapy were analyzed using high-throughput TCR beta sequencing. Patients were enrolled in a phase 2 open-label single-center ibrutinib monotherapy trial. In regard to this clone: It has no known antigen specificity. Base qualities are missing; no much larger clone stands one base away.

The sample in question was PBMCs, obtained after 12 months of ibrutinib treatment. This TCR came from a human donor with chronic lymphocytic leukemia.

The CDR3 reads CASSERTGAGELFF. The sequenced DNA is TGTGCCAGCAGTGAAAGGACAGGGGCCGGGGAGCTGTTTTTT. The V gene is TRBV2 and the J gene is TRBJ2-2, and TRBD1 matches 9 of the central bases. Its CDR3 holds 14 amino acids, cysteine through phenylalanine. Here the CDR3 DNA is all that survives: 42 bases in frame from base 1. V loses 2 bases at its end and J loses 6 bases; junction bases beyond the gene matches: 1. The germline V gene yields SNHLY for CDR1 and FYNNEI for CDR2. With the rest looked up from the reference TRBV2 and TRBJ2-2 genes rather than sequenced, the full variable domain is EPEVTQTPSHQVTQMGQEVILRCVPISNHLYFYWYRQILGQKVEFLVSFYNNEISEKSEIFDDQFSVERPDGSNFTLKIRSTKLEDSAMYFCASSERTGAGELFFGEGSRLTVL.